The 4 T cell receptor beta chains presented below share a single source sample, sequenced in a study of blood T cell repertoires in COVID-19 (dated by TCRdb to the early 2020s). Library prep was done by the immunoSEQ multiplex PCR assay. TCRdb's version of the immuneACCESS table is confined to in-frame rearrangements and falls short of the full clone set. An unresolved V gene accounts for under half of the shortfall where checked; the remainder is of unknown origin. In all, the sample holds fewer than 300,000 clones, and approximately 87% of those were seen once. The top ten clonotypes cover approximately 2.6% of the sample. What was sequenced was peripheral blood. The receptors come from a woman in her seventies with active or convalescent COVID-19.

Notes on this clone: Other DNA sequences in this specimen translate into the identical CDR3. The chain is built from TRBV12-3 or TRBV12-4 and TRBJ2-3; D is perhaps TRBD1 (5 bases). There are 11 residues in the CDR3. The V and J ends lost 3 bases and 8 bases respectively, with 6 bases between them. CDR3 in amino acids: CASSFRGTQYF. DNA of the CDR3: TGTGCCAGCAGTTTTAGGGGTACGCAGTATTTT.

For the CDR3, the DNA is TGTGCCAGCAGCCATCGCGGGGAGGGGGTTGAGCAGTTCTTC. Encoded protein: CASSHRGEGVEQFF. The V gene is TRBV3-1 (or the pseudogene TRBV3-2), the J gene TRBJ2-1; tentative D call: TRBD2 (7 bases). This CDR3 has 14 residues. Germline values: CDR1 LGHDT, CDR2 YNNKEL (reference sequence). Trimming left V 3 bases short and J 9 bases short, with 15 bases between.

The rearrangement links TRBV27 to TRBJ1-3; D is possibly TRBD1 (5 bases). Trimming cost V 5 bases and J 2 bases, with 16 bases left between them. Germline CDR1 is MNHEY and CDR2 is SMNVEV (reference sequence). The CDR3 covers 16 residues. The CDR3 is CASSHLGREAGNTIYF. CDR3 nucleotide sequence: TGTGCCAGCAGTCACCTTGGCAGGGAAGCTGGAAACACCATATATTTT.

This chain joins TRBV2 and TRBJ2-4; 15 bases are a match to TRBD2. After removal of 3 bases from V and 7 bases from J, the junction contained 7 bases not matched to a gene. The CDR3 loop spans 17 amino acids. Germline CDR1 reads SNHLY; CDR2 reads FYNNEI. In DNA, the CDR3 is TGTGCCAGCAGTGACCGCCCAGGGACTAGCGGGGGGAACATTCAGTACTTC. This gives the protein CASSDRPGTSGGNIQYF. The variable domain in full, completed from reference TRBV2 and TRBJ2-4, reads EPEVTQTPSHQVTQMGQEVILRCVPISNHLYFYWYRQILGQKVEFLVSFYNNEISEKSEIFDDQFSVERPDGSNFTLKIRSTKLEDSAMYFCASSDRPGTSGGNIQYFGAGTRLSVL.